Listed below are T cell receptor beta chains from one sample, sequenced in a study of identical twins. TCRdb redid the calling of the 5' RACE reads with MiXCR, one entry per CDR3 protein. The sample shows some 560,000 distinct CDR3 sequences, roughly 9.9% of them seen only once. These sequences were also reported in another study, on yellow fever vaccine responses in identical twins.

Source material: PBMCs. The receptors stem from a woman younger than 30 in good health. CDR3s include the opening cysteine and the closing phenylalanine or tryptophan. The D gene is left open where the match is weak.

>NA|11|TRBJ2-7|TRBV20-1
CSARINNEQYF
>NA|14|TRBJ1-3|TRBV6-1
CASSPILSGNTIYF
>NA|11|TRBJ2-1|TRBV2
CASSDTDEQFF
>TRBD2|15|TRBJ2-3|TRBV29-1
CSVEGLAGVTDTQYF
>NA|14|TRBJ1-3|TRBV3-1
CASSQDSEGNTIYF
>TRBD1|14|TRBJ2-7|TRBV12-3/TRBV12-4
CASRGAGGGYEQYF
>TRBD2|17|TRBJ2-7|TRBV10-3
CAISGTSGRVHSYEQYF
>NA|14|TRBJ2-5|TRBV5-1
CASSSPTSWETQYF
>NA|17|TRBJ2-4|TRBV6-5
CASSYSGGLGAKNIQYF
>NA|15|TRBJ2-5|TRBV7-8
CASSPRGGGAETQYF
>TRBD1|15|TRBJ2-7|TRBV10-3
CAISEGDRGAYEQYF
>NA|11|TRBJ2-1|TRBV20-1
CSARRGMEQFF
>NA|10|TRBJ2-2|TRBV29-1
CSVLNGELFF
>NA|14|TRBJ2-7|TRBV4-1
CASSQEGLGPEQYF
>TRBD2|17|TRBJ2-3|TRBV7-3
CASSYRRLAGGQDTQYF
>NA|16|TRBJ1-5|TRBV27
CASSSWEGSGNQPQHF
>NA|16|TRBJ1-5|TRBV12-3/TRBV12-4
CASSLQPGGNNQPQHF
>TRBD2|14|TRBJ2-3|TRBV15
CATSSSQRGGEQYF
>NA|17|TRBJ2-4|TRBV3-1
CASSQAHSLLAKNIQYF
>TRBD1|17|TRBJ2-3|TRBV5-6
CASSPDLRTGAVDTQYF
>TRBD1|14|TRBJ2-3|TRBV19
CASQLDRGKDTQYF
>NA|15|TRBJ2-7|TRBV28
CASRSGGGGSYEQYF
>TRBD2|15|TRBJ2-7|TRBV7-8
CASSVGTSGSYEQYF
>TRBD1|15|TRBJ2-2|TRBV7-2
CASSLEGARAGELFF
>NA|14|TRBJ2-7|TRBV7-6
CASSRGTLAAEQYF
>TRBD1|16|TRBJ2-3|TRBV6-5
CASSYSRGRGTDTQYF
>TRBD2|15|TRBJ2-5|TRBV20-1
CSARDVAGKQETQYF
>NA|13|TRBJ1-6|TRBV12-3/TRBV12-4
CASSFTGNSPLHF
>NA|13|TRBJ2-3|TRBV20-1
CSASPTRPDTQYF
>NA|13|TRBJ1-1|TRBV6-6
CASTTYTNTEAFF
>NA|15|TRBJ2-7|TRBV4-1
CASSQVPDISYEQYF